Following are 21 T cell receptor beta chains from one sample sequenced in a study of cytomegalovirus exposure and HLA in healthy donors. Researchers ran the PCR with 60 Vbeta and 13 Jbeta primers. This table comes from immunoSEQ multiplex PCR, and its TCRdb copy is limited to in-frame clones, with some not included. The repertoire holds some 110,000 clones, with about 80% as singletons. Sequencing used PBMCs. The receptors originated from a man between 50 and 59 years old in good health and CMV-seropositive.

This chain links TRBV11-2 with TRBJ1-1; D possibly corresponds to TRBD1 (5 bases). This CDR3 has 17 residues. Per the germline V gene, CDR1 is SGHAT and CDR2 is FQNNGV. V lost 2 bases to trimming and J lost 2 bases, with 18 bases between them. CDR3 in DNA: TGTGCCAGCAGCTTATCCAGGGATTTTTTCCGAAACACTGAAGCTTTCTTT. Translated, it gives CASSLSRDFFRNTEAFF.

CDR3 sequence (DNA): TGTGCCAGCAGCTTAGGGGCCGGGACTATACTTGCCGGGGAGCTGTTTTTT. Translated, it gives CASSLGAGTILAGELFF. This sequence joins TRBV11-1 and TRBJ2-2; 7 nucleotides match TRBD2. The J segment lost 6 bases and the V segment lost 1 base, leaving 11 bases of the junction unmatched. There are 17 residues in the CDR3. Germline assignment: CDR1 SGHAT and CDR2 FQDESV (reference sequence).

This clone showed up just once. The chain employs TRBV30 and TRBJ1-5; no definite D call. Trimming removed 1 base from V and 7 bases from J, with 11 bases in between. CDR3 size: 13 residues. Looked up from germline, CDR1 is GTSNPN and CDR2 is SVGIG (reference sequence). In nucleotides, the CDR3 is TGTGCCTGGAGTGCGGGGTTCGGGCAGCCCCAGCATTTT. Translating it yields CAWSAGFGQPQHF.

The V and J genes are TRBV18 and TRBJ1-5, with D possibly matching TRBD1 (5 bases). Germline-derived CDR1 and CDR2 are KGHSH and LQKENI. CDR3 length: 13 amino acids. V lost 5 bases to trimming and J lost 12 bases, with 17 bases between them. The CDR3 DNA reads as TGTGCCAGCTCAGCCTCGGGGGGTCACAACCAGCATTTT. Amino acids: CASSASGGHNQHF.

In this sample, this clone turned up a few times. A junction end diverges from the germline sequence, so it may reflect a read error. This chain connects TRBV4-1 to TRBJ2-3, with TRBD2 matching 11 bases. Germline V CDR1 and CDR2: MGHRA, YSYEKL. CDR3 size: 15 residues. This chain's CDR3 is CASSPTSGGTDTQYF. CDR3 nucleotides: TGTGCCAGCAGCCCGACTAGCGGGGGCACAGATACGCAGTATTTT.

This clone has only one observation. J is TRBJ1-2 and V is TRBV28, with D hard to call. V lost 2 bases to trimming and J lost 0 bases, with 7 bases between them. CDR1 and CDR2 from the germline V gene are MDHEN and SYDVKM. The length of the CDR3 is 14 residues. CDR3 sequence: CASSLHTSNYGYTF. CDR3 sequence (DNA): TGTGCCAGCAGTTTACACACGTCTAACTATGGCTACACCTTC.

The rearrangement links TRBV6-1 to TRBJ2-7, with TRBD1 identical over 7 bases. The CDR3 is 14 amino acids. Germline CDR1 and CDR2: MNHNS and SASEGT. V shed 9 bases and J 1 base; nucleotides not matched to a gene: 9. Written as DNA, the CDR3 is TGTGCCAGTGAGGGGGCACACCTTTCCTACGAGCAGTACTTC. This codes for CASEGAHLSYEQYF.

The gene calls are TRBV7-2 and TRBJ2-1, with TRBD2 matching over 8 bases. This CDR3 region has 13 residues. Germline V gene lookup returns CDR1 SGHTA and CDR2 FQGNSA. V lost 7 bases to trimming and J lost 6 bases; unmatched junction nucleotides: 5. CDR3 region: CASKSGSRNEQFF. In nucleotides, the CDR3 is TGTGCCAGCAAAAGCGGGAGTCGCAATGAGCAGTTCTTC.

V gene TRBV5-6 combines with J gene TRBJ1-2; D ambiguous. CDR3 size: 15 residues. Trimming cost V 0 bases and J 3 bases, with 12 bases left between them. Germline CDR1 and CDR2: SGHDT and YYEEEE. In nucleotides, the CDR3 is TGTGCCAGCAGCTTGGTTCTGCTGGCGGACTATGGCTACACCTTC. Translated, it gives CASSLVLLADYGYTF.

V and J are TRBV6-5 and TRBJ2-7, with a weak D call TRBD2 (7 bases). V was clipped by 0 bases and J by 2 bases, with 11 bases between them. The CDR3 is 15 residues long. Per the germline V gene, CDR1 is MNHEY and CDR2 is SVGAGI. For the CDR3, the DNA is TGTGCCAGCAGTTACTCGATCGGGGGGCCCTACGAGCAGTACTTC. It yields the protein CASSYSIGGPYEQYF.

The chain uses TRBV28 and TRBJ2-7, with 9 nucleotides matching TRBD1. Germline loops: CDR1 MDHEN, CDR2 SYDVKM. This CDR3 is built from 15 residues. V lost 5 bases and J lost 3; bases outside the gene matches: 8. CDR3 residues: CASSITGTGYYEQYF. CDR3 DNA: TGTGCCAGCAGTATAACCGGGACAGGGTACTACGAGCAGTACTTC.

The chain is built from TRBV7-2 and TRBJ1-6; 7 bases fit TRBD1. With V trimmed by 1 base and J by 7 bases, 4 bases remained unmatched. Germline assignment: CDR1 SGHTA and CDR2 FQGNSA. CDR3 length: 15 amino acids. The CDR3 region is CASSLVGQTNSPLHF. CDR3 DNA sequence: TGTGCCAGCAGCTTAGTGGGACAGACAAATTCACCCCTCCACTTT. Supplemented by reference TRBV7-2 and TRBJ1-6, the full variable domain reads GAGVSQSPSNKVTEKGKDVELRCDPISGHTALYWYRQSLGQGLEFLIYFQGNSAPDKSGLPSDRFSAERTGGSVSTLTIQRTQQEDSAVYLCASSLVGQTNSPLHFGNGTRLTVT.

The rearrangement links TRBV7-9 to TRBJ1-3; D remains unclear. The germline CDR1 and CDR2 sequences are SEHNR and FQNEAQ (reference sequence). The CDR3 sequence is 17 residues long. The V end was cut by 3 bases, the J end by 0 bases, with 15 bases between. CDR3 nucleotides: TGTGCCAGCAGCTTTACCAGTCTGGGCACCTCTGGAAACACCATATATTTT. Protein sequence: CASSFTSLGTSGNTIYF.

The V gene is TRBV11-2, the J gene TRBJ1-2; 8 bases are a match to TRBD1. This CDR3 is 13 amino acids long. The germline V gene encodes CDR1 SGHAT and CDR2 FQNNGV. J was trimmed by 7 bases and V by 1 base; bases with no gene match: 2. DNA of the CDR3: TGTGCCAGCAGCTTAGGTGGGACAGGTGGCTACACCTTC. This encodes CASSLGGTGGYTF.

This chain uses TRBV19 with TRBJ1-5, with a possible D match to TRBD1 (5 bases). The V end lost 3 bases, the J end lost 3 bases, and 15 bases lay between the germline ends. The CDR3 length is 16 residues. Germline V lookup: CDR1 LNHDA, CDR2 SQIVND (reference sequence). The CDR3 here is CASSMVVQGYNQPQHF. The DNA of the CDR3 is TGTGCCAGTAGTATGGTTGTCCAGGGCTACAATCAGCCCCAGCATTTT.

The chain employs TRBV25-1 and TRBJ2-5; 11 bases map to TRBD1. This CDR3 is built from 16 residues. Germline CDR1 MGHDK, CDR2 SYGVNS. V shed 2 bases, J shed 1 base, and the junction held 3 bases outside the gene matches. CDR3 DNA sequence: TGTGCCAGCAGTGAACAAGGACAGGGGGCCCAAGAGACCCAGTACTTC. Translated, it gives CASSEQGQGAQETQYF.

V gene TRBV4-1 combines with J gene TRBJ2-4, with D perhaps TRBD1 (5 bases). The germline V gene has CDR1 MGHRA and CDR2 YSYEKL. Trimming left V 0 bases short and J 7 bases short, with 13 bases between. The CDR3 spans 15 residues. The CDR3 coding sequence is TGCGCCAGCAGCCAAGATCAGGGCCTTGGGAACATTCAGTACTTC. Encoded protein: CASSQDQGLGNIQYF.

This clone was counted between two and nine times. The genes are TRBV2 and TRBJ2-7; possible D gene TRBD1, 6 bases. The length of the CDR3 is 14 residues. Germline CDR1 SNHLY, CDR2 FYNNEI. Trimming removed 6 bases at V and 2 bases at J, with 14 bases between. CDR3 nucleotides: TGTGCCAGCAGGGGCGAGGGGGAGCCCTACGAGCAGTACTTC. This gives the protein CASRGEGEPYEQYF.

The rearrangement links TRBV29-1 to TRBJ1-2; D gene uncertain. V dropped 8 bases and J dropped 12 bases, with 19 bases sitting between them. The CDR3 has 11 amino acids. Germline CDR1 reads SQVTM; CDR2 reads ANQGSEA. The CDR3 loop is CSPHPEGGHTF. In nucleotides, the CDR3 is TGCAGCCCCCACCCCGAGGGAGGCCACACCTTC.

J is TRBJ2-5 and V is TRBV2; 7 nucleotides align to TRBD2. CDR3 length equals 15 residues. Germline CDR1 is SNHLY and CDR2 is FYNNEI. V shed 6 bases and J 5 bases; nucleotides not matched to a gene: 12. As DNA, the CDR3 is TGTGCCAGCAGCGTACCGGGACTACTTAAGGAGACCCAGTACTTC. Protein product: CASSVPGLLKETQYF.

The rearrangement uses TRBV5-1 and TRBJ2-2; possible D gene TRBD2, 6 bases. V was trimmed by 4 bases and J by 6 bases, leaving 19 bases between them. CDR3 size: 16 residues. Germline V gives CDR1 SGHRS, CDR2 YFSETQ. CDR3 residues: CASSIRDSTTAGELFF. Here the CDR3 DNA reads TGCGCCAGCAGCATTCGGGACTCCACGACGGCCGGGGAGCTGTTTTTT. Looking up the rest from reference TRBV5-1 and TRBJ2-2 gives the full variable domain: KAGVTQTPRYLIKTRGQQVTLSCSPISGHRSVSWYQQTPGQGLQFLFEYFSETQRNKGNFPGRFSGRQFSNSRSEMNVSTLELGDSALYLCASSIRDSTTAGELFFGEGSRLTVL.